A single sample is the source of the 20 T cell receptor beta chains below, sequenced in a study of cytomegalovirus exposure and HLA in healthy donors. PCR used 60 Vbeta primers and 13 Jbeta primers. Only in-frame clones appear in the TCRdb table, and some are missing; sequencing was by immunoSEQ multiplex PCR. The sample records around 59,000 clones, 75% to 85% being singletons. The specimen sequenced was PBMCs. The receptors were sampled from a human donor in good health.

The genes are TRBV2 and TRBJ1-4, with a possible D match to TRBD1 (5 bases). CDR1 and CDR2 from the germline V gene are SNHLY and FYNNEI. The CDR3 has 14 residues. V was shortened by 10 bases and J by 3 bases, with 15 bases between the two germline ends. CDR3 protein: CATLRQKSNEKLFF. The DNA for the CDR3 is TGTGCCACCTTACGACAGAAGTCTAATGAAAAACTGTTTTTT.

The chain has TRBV6-5 and TRBJ2-1; 7 positions agree with TRBD2. The CDR3 has 14 residues. Looked up from germline, CDR1 is MNHEY and CDR2 is SVGAGI. Trimming at V came to 5 bases and at J to 8 bases, leaving 9 bases not matched to a gene. The CDR3 DNA is TGTGCCAGCAGTGACGTGGGAGGGATTGATGAGCAGTTCTTC. As protein: CASSDVGGIDEQFF.

This clone was detected only once. V gene TRBV7-9 combines with J gene TRBJ2-1, with a tentative D call TRBD1 (6 bases). Trimming removed 2 bases from V and 4 bases from J, with 18 bases in between. Germline CDR1 is SEHNR and CDR2 is FQNEAQ (reference sequence). The CDR3 has 17 amino acids. CDR3 nucleotide sequence: TGTGCCAGCAGCTTACGGGGCCCCAGGGGTGGGTACAATGAGCAGTTCTTC. Translating it yields CASSLRGPRGGYNEQFF. The full variable domain, its missing parts supplied by reference TRBV7-9 and TRBJ2-1, is DTGVSQNPRHKITKRGQNVTFRCDPISEHNRLYWYRQTLGQGPEFLTYFQNEAQLEKSRLLSDRFSAERPKGSFSTLEIQRTEQGDSAMYLCASSLRGPRGGYNEQFFGPGTRLTVL.

The V call is TRBV4-2, the J call TRBJ2-6, with unresolved D. Trimming cost V 0 bases and J 2 bases, with 8 bases left between them. Germline V gives CDR1 LGHNA, CDR2 YNFKEQ. The CDR3 runs to 16 residues. The CDR3, as DNA: TGTGCCAGCAGCCAAGAAATAGTCGCTGGGGCCAACGTCCTGACTTTC. This sequence encodes CASSQEIVAGANVLTF.

The chain joins TRBV9 to TRBJ1-1; TRBD1 agrees at 10 bases. CDR1 is SGDLS, CDR2 YYNGEE, per germline. The CDR3 extends over 14 amino acids. Unmatched junction bases numbered 7, after V lost 4 bases and J lost 7 bases. CDR3 loop: CASSQTGGAFEAFF. The CDR3 coding sequence is TGTGCCAGCAGCCAGACAGGGGGCGCGTTTGAAGCTTTCTTT. Supplemented by reference TRBV9 and TRBJ1-1, the full variable domain reads DSGVTQTPKHLITATGQRVTLRCSPRSGDLSVYWYQQSLDQGLQFLIQYYNGEERAKGNILERFSAQQFPDLHSELNLSSLELGDSALYFCASSQTGGAFEAFFGQGTRLTVV.

This clone was detected only once. The DNA of the CDR3 is TGTGCCAGCAGTTTGGACACGAACACTGAAGCTTTCTTT. This translates into CASSLDTNTEAFF. The chain uses TRBV7-2 and TRBJ1-1; a weak D match, TRBD1 (5 bases). The germline V and J ends were trimmed by 6 bases and 1 base, with 9 bases remaining between them. CDR1 SGHTA and CDR2 FQGNSA come from the germline V gene. The CDR3 consists of 13 residues. Full variable domain (remainder filled in from reference TRBV7-2 and TRBJ1-1): GAGVSQSPSNKVTEKGKDVELRCDPISGHTALYWYRQSLGQGLEFLIYFQGNSAPDKSGLPSDRFSAERTGGSVSTLTIQRTQQEDSAVYLCASSLDTNTEAFFGQGTRLTVV.

This clone showed up just a few times. CDR3 region: CASSYGLESGELFF. CDR3 sequence (DNA): TGTGCCAGCAGTTATGGACTAGAATCCGGGGAGCTGTTTTTT. The gene calls are TRBV6-1 and TRBJ2-2, with 7 bases lining up with TRBD2. CDR1 is MNHNS and CDR2 is SASEGT in the germline V gene. After removal of 5 bases from V and 6 bases from J, the junction contained 6 bases not matched to a gene. The CDR3 contains 14 residues.

This chain connects TRBV29-1 to TRBJ1-3; TRBD1 is a possible D gene (5 bases). V gave up 7 bases and J gave up 0 bases, with 10 bases separating them. The germline V gene encodes CDR1 SQVTM and CDR2 ANQGSEA. This CDR3 has 13 amino acids. The CDR3 region is CSARTSSGNTIYF. In DNA form, the CDR3 reads TGCAGCGCCCGGACAAGCTCTGGAAACACCATATATTTT.

The genes are TRBV4-3 and TRBJ2-2; TRBD2 agrees at 7 bases. CDR3 size: 16 residues. The V gene's germline CDR1 is LGHNA and CDR2 YSLEER. The J segment lost 7 bases and the V segment lost 1 base, leaving 9 bases of the junction unmatched. CDR3 sequence reads: CASSQGAGLEGGELFF. CDR3 bases: TGCGCCAGCAGCCAAGGGGCCGGACTAGAGGGCGGGGAGCTGTTTTTT.

V is TRBV15 and J is TRBJ2-1; 8 nucleotides match TRBD2. V shed 7 bases, J shed 2 bases, and the junction held 10 bases outside the gene matches. The CDR3 has 16 amino acids. Germline V CDR1 and CDR2: LNHNV, YYDKDF (reference sequence). CDR3 DNA: TGTGCCACCACTCAGTCAGCGGGAGTCCCCTACAATGAGCAGTTCTTC. Its translation: CATTQSAGVPYNEQFF.

V usage is TRBV7-2 and J usage is TRBJ2-1; TRBD2 agrees at 11 bases. The CDR3 length is 16 residues. The J segment lost 2 bases and the V segment lost 2 bases, leaving 2 bases of the junction unmatched. CDR1 SGHTA and CDR2 FQGNSA come from the germline V gene. CDR3 sequence reads: CASSLISGGAYNEQFF. The DNA for the CDR3 is TGTGCCAGCAGCTTAATTAGCGGGGGGGCCTACAATGAGCAGTTCTTC.

The chain carries TRBV7-8 and TRBJ2-3; 10 bases fit TRBD2. The CDR3 spans 17 residues. Germline CDR1 SGHVS, CDR2 FQNEAQ. V lost 5 bases, J lost 7 bases, and 15 bases stayed unmatched. The CDR3 DNA is TGTGCCAGCAGCCCCTACTTCGGGACTAGCGAAGGAAATACGCAGTATTTT. Residues: CASSPYFGTSEGNTQYF. Combining the CDR3 with reference TRBV7-8 and TRBJ2-3 gives the whole variable domain GAGVSQSPRYKVAKRGQDVALRCDPISGHVSLFWYQQALGQGPEFLTYFQNEAQLDKSGLPSDRFFAERPEGSVSTLKIQRTQQEDSAVYLCASSPYFGTSEGNTQYFGPGTRLTVL.

V and J are TRBV6-1 and TRBJ2-5; D is ambiguous. Germline CDR1 reads MNHNS; CDR2 reads SASEGT. V shed 6 bases and J shed 3 bases, with 5 bases lying between them. The CDR3 contains 11 residues. The CDR3 sequence is CASRQKETQYF. CDR3 coding DNA: TGTGCCAGCAGACAGAAAGAGACCCAGTACTTC.

The chain uses TRBV4-3 and TRBJ2-1; TRBD1 matches at 7 bases. Germline V lookup: CDR1 LGHNA, CDR2 YSLEER. V lost 0 bases and J lost 6; bases outside the gene matches: 8. The CDR3 has 16 residues. For the CDR3, the DNA is TGCGCCAGCAGCCAAGACGGTCCAGGGGGACCCAATGAGCAGTTCTTC. Protein sequence: CASSQDGPGGPNEQFF.

This chain connects TRBV30 to TRBJ2-3, with D maybe TRBD1 (6 bases). Trimming stripped 0 bases from V and 11 bases from J, with 12 bases between. The CDR3 sequence is 12 residues long. Germline loops: CDR1 GTSNPN, CDR2 SVGIG (reference sequence). Written as DNA, the CDR3 is TGTGCCTGGAGTGTGGAGCAGGGGAGGCAGTATTTT. It encodes CAWSVEQGRQYF.

This chain connects TRBV19 to TRBJ2-1, with 9 bases fitting TRBD2. Germline-derived CDR1 and CDR2 are LNHDA and SQIVND (reference sequence). The CDR3 is 17 amino acids. V gave up 2 bases and J gave up 7 bases; unmatched junction bases: 12. CDR3: CASSIPLSSGGWNEQFF. CDR3 nucleotides: TGTGCCAGTAGTATACCCCTAAGTAGCGGGGGTTGGAATGAGCAGTTCTTC.

The chain couples TRBV19 to TRBJ2-5; perhaps TRBD1 as D (5 bases). The DNA matches TRBJ2-7 better at its end, which makes the J call doubtful. This CDR3 region has 16 residues. Germline V lookup: CDR1 LNHDA, CDR2 SQIVND (reference sequence). CDR3 sequence reads: CASSISSRQRPYEQYF. In DNA form, the CDR3 reads TGTGCCAGTAGTATTAGCTCGCGACAGAGACCCTACGAGCAGTACTTC.

The chain employs TRBV7-2 and TRBJ2-7, with 7 positions matching TRBD2. In germline, CDR1 is SGHTA, CDR2 FQGNSA. This CDR3 region has 16 residues. The ends lost 1 base at V and 4 bases at J; junction bases unmatched: 10. The DNA of the CDR3 is TGTGCCAGCAGCTTAGAGCTTGGGAGGGCCGGATACGAGCAGTACTTC. It yields the protein CASSLELGRAGYEQYF.

The chain couples TRBV5-8 to TRBJ2-1; 8 bases fit TRBD2. The germline CDR1 and CDR2 sequences are SGHTS and YDEGEE. Trimming removed 4 bases from V and 8 bases from J; junction bases left unmatched: 11. This CDR3 is built from 15 residues. The CDR3 is CASSPRSGSRDEQFF. The CDR3, as DNA: TGTGCCAGCAGCCCCCGGAGCGGGAGTAGGGATGAGCAGTTCTTC.

This clone was detected only a few times. The chain couples TRBV5-1 to TRBJ2-3, with 8 positions matching TRBD2. The CDR3 runs 15 residues. Germline CDR1 and CDR2: SGHRS and YFSETQ. J gave up 4 bases and V 4 bases, and 8 bases lay outside the gene matches. The CDR3 sequence is CASSRGGIQADTQYF. In nucleotides, the CDR3 is TGCGCCAGCAGCCGGGGGGGGATACAGGCAGATACGCAGTATTTT.